Presented here are 12 T cell receptor beta chains from one specimen sequenced in a study of blood T cell repertoires in COVID-19. Assay used: immunoSEQ multiplex PCR; TCRdb lists only in-frame clones, some missing. In the table there are over 150,000 clones, 83% of which are singletons. The specimen was peripheral blood. The source is a woman aged 60-75 years with COVID-19, enrolled during active disease.

This clone came up once. This chain connects TRBV18 to TRBJ1-2; no clear D gene. V was cut by 1 base and J by 7 bases, with 4 bases left in between. Germline V gene data show CDR1 as KGHSH and CDR2 as LQKENI. There are 11 residues in the CDR3. The CDR3 loop reads CASSPRVGYTF. CDR3 sequence (DNA): TGTGCCAGCTCACCACGAGTTGGCTACACCTTC.

This chain uses TRBV24-1 with TRBJ2-5; 9 bases are shared with TRBD2. CDR1 is KGHDR, CDR2 SFDVKD, per germline. This CDR3 spans 17 amino acids. Unmatched junction bases numbered 11, after V lost 3 bases and J lost 4 bases. CDR3 in DNA: TGTGCCACCAGTGATCCGGGACTAGCAGGATCAGGAGAGACCCAGTACTTC. Amino acids: CATSDPGLAGSGETQYF.

The V call is TRBV7-3, the J call TRBJ2-1; 8 nucleotides align to TRBD2. Looked up from germline, CDR1 is SGHTA and CDR2 is FQGTGA. Unmatched junction bases numbered 10, after V lost 5 bases and J lost 4 bases. The CDR3 is 16 amino acids. CDR3 region: CASSPQRGPSYNEQFF. The DNA for the CDR3 is TGTGCCAGCAGCCCCCAGCGGGGGCCTTCTTACAATGAGCAGTTCTTC.

The chain employs TRBV6-1 and TRBJ2-2; D ambiguous. The germline V and J ends were trimmed by 2 bases and 6 bases, with 7 bases remaining between them. The CDR3 sequence is 13 residues long. CDR1 and CDR2 (germline): MNHNS, SASEGT. CDR3 sequence (DNA): TGTGCCAGCAGTGAACGGGTGGCCGGGGAGCTGTTTTTT. This sequence encodes CASSERVAGELFF.

This clone was observed a handful of times. The rearrangement links TRBV11-2 to TRBJ1-2; tentatively, D is TRBD1 (6 bases). There are 13 residues in the CDR3. Trimming cost V 7 bases and J 5 bases, with 14 bases left between them. The germline CDR1 and CDR2 sequences are SGHAT and FQNNGV. The CDR3 DNA is TGTGCCAGCAATCCGGGGGGGCTATATGGCTACACCTTC. Translating gives CASNPGGLYGYTF.

This clone has a handful of counts. The chain is built from TRBV19 and TRBJ1-1; TRBD1 aligns across 7 bases. CDR1 is LNHDA, CDR2 SQIVND, per germline (reference sequence). V was pared by 7 bases and J by 2 bases, with 4 bases of the junction left unmatched. This CDR3 region has 13 residues. CDR3 in DNA: TGTGCCAGTATCCTAGGGGGCAACACTGAAGCTTTCTTT. Residues: CASILGGNTEAFF. Full variable domain (outside the CDR3, taken from reference TRBV19 and TRBJ1-1): DGGITQSPKYLFRKEGQNVTLSCEQNLNHDAMYWYRQDPGQGLRLIYYSQIVNDFQKGDIAEGYSVSREKKESFPLTVTSAQKNPTAFYLCASILGGNTEAFFGQGTRLTVV.

The CDR3 loop is CASSSRGQGPGTGELFF. Written as DNA, the CDR3 is TGCGCCAGCAGCTCCCGGGGACAGGGGCCGGGCACCGGGGAGCTGTTTTTT. The J gene is TRBJ2-2, the V gene TRBV5-1; 10 positions agree with TRBD1. The V gene end was trimmed by 3 bases and the J gene end by 4 bases; junction bases not matched to a gene: 9. The CDR3 totals 17 residues. Germline V gene lookup returns CDR1 SGHRS and CDR2 YFSETQ.

This clone was picked up one time. The chain joins TRBV27 to TRBJ1-2; 7 bases agree with TRBD1. CDR3 length: 14 amino acids. Trimming removed 3 bases from V and 6 bases from J; junction bases left unmatched: 7. The germline V gene has CDR1 MNHEY and CDR2 SMNVEV (reference sequence). The CDR3 loop is CASSLVKGADGYTF. For the CDR3, the DNA is TGTGCCAGCAGTTTGGTGAAGGGGGCTGATGGCTACACCTTC.

This clone was counted only a few times. CDR3: CASRSAGGPDYNEQFF. DNA for the CDR3: TGTGCCAGCAGGTCAGCGGGGGGGCCTGATTACAATGAGCAGTTCTTC. V usage is TRBV11-2 and J usage is TRBJ2-1; TRBD2 matches 10 bases. Trimming cost V 6 bases and J 4 bases; bases outside gene matches: 9. CDR3 length: 16 residues. From germline, CDR1 is SGHAT and CDR2 FQNNGV. The whole variable domain, filled in from reference TRBV11-2 and TRBJ2-1, reads EAGVAQSPRYKIIEKRQSVAFWCNPISGHATLYWYQQILGQGPKLLIQFQNNGVVDDSQLPKDRFSAERLKGVDSTLKIQPAKLEDSAVYLCASRSAGGPDYNEQFFGPGTRLTVL.

This chain links TRBV5-1 with TRBJ2-2, with D uncertain. CDR1 is SGHRS and CDR2 is YFSETQ in the germline V gene. There are 14 residues in the CDR3. V was trimmed by 5 bases and J by 1 base, leaving 9 bases between them. The CDR3 loop reads CASRWQVNTGELFF. For the CDR3, the DNA is TGCGCCAGCAGGTGGCAGGTGAACACCGGGGAGCTGTTTTTT.

The genes are TRBV7-9 and TRBJ2-5, with D perhaps matching TRBD1 (6 bases). Germline V CDR1 and CDR2: SEHNR, FQNEAQ (reference sequence). The length of the CDR3 is 14 residues. Between the trimmed V and J ends, which lost 5 bases and 7 bases, there was a span of 17 bases. Here the CDR3 reads CASSPVDRTGTQYF. CDR3 nucleotides: TGTGCCAGCAGCCCCGTCGACAGGACGGGGACCCAGTACTTC. Full variable domain (outside the CDR3, taken from reference TRBV7-9 and TRBJ2-5): DTGVSQNPRHKITKRGQNVTFRCDPISEHNRLYWYRQTLGQGPEFLTYFQNEAQLEKSRLLSDRFSAERPKGSFSTLEIQRTEQGDSAMYLCASSPVDRTGTQYFGPGTRLLVL.

V usage is TRBV7-3 and J usage is TRBJ2-1, with 8 bases that match TRBD2. This CDR3 region has 14 residues. Germline values: CDR1 SGHTA, CDR2 FQGTGA. V was clipped by 5 bases and J by 4 bases; unmatched bases: 4. The CDR3 DNA reads TGTGCCAGCAGCCCAGTAGCGGGGTACAATGAGCAGTTCTTC. Amino acid sequence: CASSPVAGYNEQFF.